This T cell receptor beta chain was identified during a study of blood T cell repertoires in COVID-19. Background on the study: Sources were T cells, B-cell-depleted T cells, or PBMCs; the material itself was cDNA or gDNA.

Unmatched junction bases numbered 2, after V lost 0 bases and J lost 10 bases. Germline-derived CDR1 and CDR2 are LGHNA and YNFKEQ. The CDR3 totals 12 residues. Assay used: immunoSEQ multiplex PCR; TCRdb lists only in-frame clones, some missing. The sample records some 130,000 clones, roughly 89% being singletons. This TCR was recovered from a man aged 55 to 70 with COVID-19, enrolled during active disease. The rearrangement joins TRBV4-2 to TRBJ1-1; 7 nucleotides agree with TRBD1. The sample taken for sequencing was peripheral blood. CDR3 sequence: CASSQDHRGAFF. CDR3 coding DNA: TGTGCCAGCAGCCAAGATCACAGGGGAGCTTTCTTT.